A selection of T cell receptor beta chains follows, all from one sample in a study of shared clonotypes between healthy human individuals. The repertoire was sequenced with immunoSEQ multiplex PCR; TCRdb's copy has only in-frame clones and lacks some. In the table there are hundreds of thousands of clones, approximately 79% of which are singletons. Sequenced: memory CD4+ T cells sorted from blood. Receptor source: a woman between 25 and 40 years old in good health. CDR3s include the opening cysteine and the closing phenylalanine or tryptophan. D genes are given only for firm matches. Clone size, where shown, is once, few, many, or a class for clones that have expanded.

CDR3aa: CASSYRQSWETQYF
CDR3nt: TGTGCCAGCAGTTACAGGCAGAGTTGGGAGACCCAGTACTTC
v_gene: TRBV6-5
d_gene: -
abundance: -
j_gene: TRBJ2-5

CDR3aa: CASRGTAQETQYF
CDR3nt: TGTGCCAGCAGAGGGACTGCCCAAGAGACCCAGTACTTC
v_gene: TRBV6-5
d_gene: -
abundance: -
j_gene: TRBJ2-5

CDR3aa: CASSGARNQYF
CDR3nt: TGTGCCAGCAGTGGGGCCCGGAACCAGTACTTC
v_gene: TRBV2
d_gene: -
abundance: -
j_gene: TRBJ2-5

CDR3aa: CASSYGRGYTF
CDR3nt: TGTGCCAGCAGTTACGGTCGTGGCTACACCTTC
v_gene: TRBV6-5
d_gene: -
abundance: -
j_gene: TRBJ1-2

CDR3aa: CASSLDPGPLEQYF
CDR3nt: TGCGCCAGCAGCTTGGATCCAGGGCCCCTCGAGCAGTACTTC
v_gene: TRBV5-1
d_gene: -
abundance: -
j_gene: TRBJ2-7

CDR3aa: CASSEIGTESYEQYF
CDR3nt: TGTGCCAGCAGTGAAATTGGGACTGAGTCCTACGAGCAGTACTTC
v_gene: TRBV6-1
d_gene: -
abundance: -
j_gene: TRBJ2-7

CDR3aa: CASSSGQGGQETQYF
CDR3nt: TGCGCCAGCAGCTCCGGACAGGGAGGCCAAGAGACCCAGTACTTC
v_gene: TRBV5-1
d_gene: TRBD1
abundance: few
j_gene: TRBJ2-5

CDR3aa: CASSTSGGSYEQYF
CDR3nt: TGTGCCAGCAGCACCTCGGGAGGCTCCTACGAGCAGTACTTC
v_gene: TRBV13
d_gene: TRBD2
abundance: -
j_gene: TRBJ2-7

CDR3aa: CASSPPGIGNQPQHF
CDR3nt: TGTGCCAGCAGTCCGCCGGGGATTGGCAATCAGCCCCAGCATTTT
v_gene: TRBV28
d_gene: -
abundance: -
j_gene: TRBJ1-5

CDR3aa: CSGSGQEETQYF
CDR3nt: TGCAGCGGGTCCGGGCAGGAAGAGACCCAGTACTTC
v_gene: TRBV29-1
d_gene: -
abundance: -
j_gene: TRBJ2-5

CDR3aa: CASSYSGRTDTQYF
CDR3nt: TGTGCCAGCAGTTACTCGGGCCGCACAGATACGCAGTATTTT
v_gene: TRBV6-5
d_gene: -
abundance: -
j_gene: TRBJ2-3

CDR3aa: CASISIGGFGRTNTEAFF
CDR3nt: TGTGCCAGTATTAGTATCGGGGGTTTTGGCAGGACGAACACTGAAGCTTTCTTT
v_gene: TRBV19
d_gene: -
abundance: -
j_gene: TRBJ1-1

CDR3aa: CASSALLSNTGELFF
CDR3nt: TGTGCCAGCAGCGCACTACTCTCGAACACCGGGGAGCTGTTTTTT
v_gene: TRBV11-3
d_gene: -
abundance: -
j_gene: TRBJ2-2

CDR3aa: CASSLGNTRGGNTIYF
CDR3nt: TGCGCCAGCAGCTTAGGTAACACCAGGGGCGGAAACACCATATATTTT
v_gene: TRBV5-1
d_gene: -
abundance: -
j_gene: TRBJ1-3

CDR3aa: CASSVRASGSPRETQYF
CDR3nt: TGTGCCAGCAGTGTGAGAGCTAGCGGGAGTCCTCGAGAGACCCAGTACTTC
v_gene: TRBV6-4
d_gene: TRBD2
abundance: -
j_gene: TRBJ2-5

CDR3aa: CASSKGQSTQDEKLFF
CDR3nt: TGCGCCAGCAGCAAAGGACAGTCAACCCAGGATGAAAAACTGTTTTTT
v_gene: TRBV5-1
d_gene: -
abundance: -
j_gene: TRBJ1-4

CDR3aa: CATSETLEGWSQHF
CDR3nt: TGTGCCACCAGCGAAACTTTAGAGGGTTGGTCCCAGCATTTT
v_gene: TRBV28
d_gene: -
abundance: -
j_gene: TRBJ1-5

CDR3aa: CASRYRGRNTGELFF
CDR3nt: TGTGCCAGCAGATACAGGGGGCGAAACACCGGGGAGCTGTTTTTT
v_gene: TRBV28
d_gene: TRBD1
abundance: -
j_gene: TRBJ2-2

CDR3aa: CASSERSGRGTYEQYF
CDR3nt: TGTGCCAGCAGTGAACGTAGCGGGAGGGGAACCTACGAGCAGTACTTC
v_gene: TRBV6-1
d_gene: TRBD2
abundance: few
j_gene: TRBJ2-7